A selection of T cell receptor beta chains follows, all from one sample in a study of post-analysis software for immune sequencing data. TCRdb independently ran MiXCR on the PCR reads; one entry per CDR3 protein. This repertoire shows about 500,000 distinct CDR3 sequences, 40% to 55% found once; its top ten account for 9% to 14%. The sequencing input was blood. These receptor sequences come from a girl between 5 and 17 years old with multiple sclerosis. The CDR3 runs from the conserved cysteine through the conserved F or W. The order of the fields is clone size, J gene, V gene, CDR3 length, D gene, CDR3 DNA, CDR3 protein. The D gene is left open where the match is weak. Only part of the rows carry a size: once, few, many, or a class if the clone is expanded.

>few|TRBJ2-3|TRBV7-3|15|TRBD1
TGTGCCAGCAGGGCGACAGGGGCAGGCACAGATACGCAGTATTTT
CASRATGAGTDTQYF
>few|TRBJ1-1|TRBV6-5|13|-
TGTGCCAGCAGTTACTCGTCGGCAACTGAAGCTTTCTTT
CASSYSSATEAFF
>-|TRBJ2-1|TRBV7-2|14|TRBD1
TGTGCCAGCAGCTGGAGACAGGGGGCGAATGAGCAGTTCTTC
CASSWRQGANEQFF
>few|TRBJ2-7|TRBV6-5|15|TRBD1
TGTGCCAGCAGCTTGTCCGGGACAGGGAACTACGAGCAGTACTTC
CASSLSGTGNYEQYF
>-|TRBJ2-3|TRBV29-1|13|TRBD2
TGCAGCCCGTCTAGCGGGAGGCCAGATACGCAGTATTTT
CSPSSGRPDTQYF
>few|TRBJ2-5|TRBV7-2|15|TRBD1
TGTGCCAGCAGCTTAGCCGGGACAGTACAAGAGACCCAGTACTTC
CASSLAGTVQETQYF
>-|TRBJ1-2|TRBV3-1|16|-
TGTGCCAGCAGCCAAGAACGACAGAAGTACAACTATGGCTACACCTTC
CASSQERQKYNYGYTF
>few|TRBJ1-5|TRBV15|12|-
TGTGCCACCAGCGGGGAACATCAGCCCCAGCATTTT
CATSGEHQPQHF
>-|TRBJ1-2|TRBV29-1|12|-
TGCAGCGGGGGCGAGGATAACTATGGCTACACCTTC
CSGGEDNYGYTF
>few|TRBJ1-2|TRBV6-5|13|-
TGTGCCAGCAGTCGGGACCGCTTCTATGGCTACACCTTC
CASSRDRFYGYTF
>-|TRBJ2-5|TRBV10-3|13|-
TGTGCCATCACCGCGGGCAGACAAGAGACCCAGTACTTC
CAITAGRQETQYF
>many|TRBJ2-4|TRBV4-2|16|-
TGTGCCAGCAGCCACTTAGCGGAGCTAGCCAAAAACATTCAGTACTTC
CASSHLAELAKNIQYF
>once|TRBJ1-1|TRBV5-1|15|TRBD1
TGCGCCAGCAGTCCACAGGGGGGAGGGCACACTGAAGCTTTCTTT
CASSPQGGGHTEAFF
>-|TRBJ2-7|TRBV5-1|18|TRBD2
TGCGCCAGCAGCACAGGACCGGCGGGAGCGACGGACCACTACGAGCAGTACTTC
CASSTGPAGATDHYEQYF
>-|TRBJ2-7|TRBV28|15|-
TGTGCCAGCAGTCCTCAGGAGGGATCCGACTACGAGCAGTACTTC
CASSPQEGSDYEQYF
>few|TRBJ2-7|TRBV4-1|16|TRBD2
TGCGCCAGCAGCCCGGGCAGCGGGACTCCCTCCTACGAGCAGTACTTC
CASSPGSGTPSYEQYF
>-|TRBJ1-2|TRBV12-3/TRBV12-4|14|TRBD1
TGTGCCAGCAGTTCGGACAGGGTGAACTATGGCTACACCTTC
CASSSDRVNYGYTF
>-|TRBJ2-7|TRBV2|14|TRBD1
TGTGCCAGCACCCCGGACAGGATTACCTACGAGCAGTACTTC
CASTPDRITYEQYF
>few|TRBJ2-3|TRBV7-3|14|TRBD2
TGTGCCAGCAGCGCACGGGAGGCCACAGATACGCAGTATTTT
CASSAREATDTQYF
>-|TRBJ2-5|TRBV20-1|13|-
TGCAGTGCTAGAGTTGGGGGGACGGAGACCCAGTACTTC
CSARVGGTETQYF
>-|TRBJ1-2|TRBV3-1|16|-
TGTGCCAGCAGCCAAGATCCAGCCACCTCTAACTATGGCTACACCTTC
CASSQDPATSNYGYTF
>few|TRBJ2-5|TRBV10-3|15|TRBD1
TGTGCCATCAGTGACCCGGACAGGGGCCGTGGGGAGCAGTACTTC
CAISDPDRGRGEQYF
>-|TRBJ2-7|TRBV27|15|TRBD2
TGTGCCAGCAGTCCTAGACTAGCGGGAGGTCAAGAGCAGTACTTC
CASSPRLAGGQEQYF
>-|TRBJ2-1|TRBV20-1|12|TRBD2
TGCAGCGCTAGCGGGAAGCACAATGAGCAGTTCTTC
CSASGKHNEQFF
>few|TRBJ2-5|TRBV28|15|TRBD2
TGTGCCAGCAAGATCCTAGCGGGAGGGGCAGAGACCCAGTACTTC
CASKILAGGAETQYF
>-|TRBJ1-1|TRBV7-9|16|-
TGTGCCAGCAGCTTAGTTCGGTTTTGGTCGGGGGCTGAAGCTTTCTTT
CASSLVRFWSGAEAFF
>few|TRBJ1-2|TRBV5-1|15|-
TGCGCCAGCAGCTTACTACAGGGCTGGAACTATGGCTACACCTTC
CASSLLQGWNYGYTF
>-|TRBJ2-7|TRBV4-1|14|-
TGCGCCAGCAGCCAAGGCCCAGACTCCTACGAGCAGTACTTC
CASSQGPDSYEQYF
>-|TRBJ1-4|TRBV12-3/TRBV12-4|14|-
TGTGCCAGCAGCCCCCGGTGGACTAATGAAAAACTGTTTTTT
CASSPRWTNEKLFF
>-|TRBJ2-4|TRBV20-1|15|-
TGCAGTGCGAGGGGATCGGCCCGAGGGAAAAACATTCAGTACTTC
CSARGSARGKNIQYF
>-|TRBJ2-7|TRBV7-9|15|TRBD1
TGTGCCAGCAGCCTCCTCCCGGGACAGTCCTACGAGCAGTACTTC
CASSLLPGQSYEQYF
>few|TRBJ2-3|TRBV7-2|15|-
TGTGCCAGCAGCTTAAGTGGGACCTCGGCAGATACGCAGTATTTT
CASSLSGTSADTQYF
>few|TRBJ1-4|TRBV20-1|14|-
TGCAGTGCACCCGGAGGGGCTCTTAATGAAAAACTGTTTTTT
CSAPGGALNEKLFF
>-|TRBJ1-6|TRBV2|15|TRBD1
TGTGCCAGCAACCCACAGGGACAGGGAGGTTCACCCCTCCACTTT
CASNPQGQGGSPLHF
>few|TRBJ2-3|TRBV9|14|-
TGTGCCAGCAGCGTAGCTGGGGGTTCAGATACGCAGTATTTT
CASSVAGGSDTQYF
>-|TRBJ2-1|TRBV4-1|16|TRBD1
TGCGCCAGCAGCCAACATGAGATACGGACAGGGAATGAGCAGTTCTTC
CASSQHEIRTGNEQFF
>-|TRBJ2-2|TRBV20-1|20|TRBD2
TGCAGTGCTAGAGGCGGACCGGGACTAGCGGGAGCATGGAACACCGGGGAGCTGTTTTTT
CSARGGPGLAGAWNTGELFF
>few|TRBJ1-1|TRBV20-1|13|-
TGCAGTGCGCCAGGCGAGCTGAACACTGAAGCTTTCTTT
CSAPGELNTEAFF
>once|TRBJ2-7|TRBV25-1|14|TRBD2
TGTGCCAGCAGTGAAGGACTAGCTGTCTACGAGCAGTACTTC
CASSEGLAVYEQYF
>-|TRBJ2-5|TRBV7-9|17|-
TGTGCCAGCAGCTTATCCCTCGGGGGAATCTACCAAGAGACCCAGTACTTC
CASSLSLGGIYQETQYF
>-|TRBJ1-2|TRBV18|14|TRBD1
TGTGCCAGCTCACCAGAGGGACAGCTCTATGGCTACACCTTC
CASSPEGQLYGYTF
>-|TRBJ2-1|TRBV27|14|-
TGTGCCAGCAGTCTTAGCGGCGGGTTGAATGAGCAGTTCTTC
CASSLSGGLNEQFF
>few|TRBJ2-7|TRBV6-5|15|TRBD1
TGTGCCAGCAGTCGGGGACAGTTAAGCTCCTACGAGCAGTACTTC
CASSRGQLSSYEQYF
>-|TRBJ1-2|TRBV12-3/TRBV12-4|14|-
TGTGCCAGCAGTCAAGGAGAGGGAGGGTCTGGCTACACCTTC
CASSQGEGGSGYTF
>-|TRBJ1-2|TRBV28|17|-
TGTGCCAGCAGTTTAATAGGCAAGGGCGGAACTAACTATGGTTACACCTTC
CASSLIGKGGTNYGYTF
>few|TRBJ2-1|TRBV20-1|15|TRBD2
TGCAGTGCTAGGCCCGGGACTAGCGTCTACAATGAGCAGTTCTTC
CSARPGTSVYNEQFF
>-|TRBJ2-1|TRBV7-9|16|-
TGTGCCAGCATCGACGAGGGTATATTAGTCTACAATGAGCAGTTCTTC
CASIDEGILVYNEQFF
>-|TRBJ2-1|TRBV4-3|17|-
TGCGCCAGCAGCCCTGTTCATGGACTAGCAGGGGGGGATGAGCAGTTCTTC
CASSPVHGLAGGDEQFF